This is a list of T cell receptor beta chains from one sample in a study of naive CD8 T cells in extremely preterm neonates. Sequencing was performed with immunoSEQ multiplex PCR; in TCRdb, only in-frame clones are kept and a portion is missing. Altogether about 6,100 clones are present, 95% to 99% being singletons, with the ten largest covering roughly 0.4%. The specimen was naive CD8+ T cells from cord blood. These receptors were collected from a newborn in good health. The CDR3 runs from the conserved cysteine through the conserved F or W. The order of the fields is D gene, clone size, J gene, V gene, CDR3 protein, CDR3 DNA. A D gene is named only where the DNA matches it firmly. Size is omitted from some rows. Given values are once, few, many or a class for expanded clones.

d_gene: TRBD1; abundance: .; j_gene: TRBJ2-7; v_gene: TRBV4-3; CDR3aa: CASSQDTGTGYEQYF; CDR3nt: TGCGCCAGCAGCCAAGATACCGGGACAGGGTACGAGCAGTACTTC
d_gene: TRBD1; abundance: .; j_gene: TRBJ1-1; v_gene: TRBV5-6; CDR3aa: CASSLGQGAAFF; CDR3nt: TGTGCCAGCAGCCTCGGACAGGGGGCGGCTTTCTTT
d_gene: .; abundance: .; j_gene: TRBJ1-2; v_gene: TRBV13; CDR3aa: CASSIEGGRSYGYTF; CDR3nt: TGTGCCAGCAGCATCGAGGGAGGGAGGAGCTATGGCTACACCTTC
d_gene: .; abundance: once; j_gene: TRBJ2-3; v_gene: TRBV9; CDR3aa: CASSVGGADTQYF; CDR3nt: TGTGCCAGCAGCGTAGGGGGCGCAGATACGCAGTATTTT
d_gene: TRBD1; abundance: .; j_gene: TRBJ2-3; v_gene: TRBV5-1; CDR3aa: CASIPPRDRAPFSTDTQYF; CDR3nt: TGCGCCAGCATCCCCCCCCGGGACAGGGCTCCTTTTAGCACAGATACGCAGTATTTT
d_gene: TRBD1; abundance: .; j_gene: TRBJ2-7; v_gene: TRBV29-1; CDR3aa: CSVEPGQGYEQYF; CDR3nt: TGCAGCGTTGAACCCGGACAGGGCTACGAGCAGTACTTC
d_gene: TRBD1; abundance: .; j_gene: TRBJ1-1; v_gene: TRBV28; CDR3aa: CASRQGGAFF; CDR3nt: TGTGCCAGCAGGCAGGGGGGAGCTTTCTTT
d_gene: TRBD1; abundance: .; j_gene: TRBJ1-6; v_gene: TRBV30; CDR3aa: CAWDRGDPLHF; CDR3nt: TGTGCCTGGGACAGGGGGGATCCCCTCCACTTT
d_gene: TRBD1; abundance: .; j_gene: TRBJ1-2; v_gene: TRBV14; CDR3aa: CASSQGQGGAYGYTF; CDR3nt: TGTGCCAGCAGCCAGGGACAGGGGGGCGCCTATGGCTACACCTTC
d_gene: .; abundance: .; j_gene: TRBJ2-7; v_gene: TRBV7-9; CDR3aa: CASSSPLTGEQYF; CDR3nt: TGTGCCAGCAGCTCCCCCCTAACTGGCGAGCAGTACTTC
d_gene: .; abundance: .; j_gene: TRBJ2-7; v_gene: TRBV13; CDR3aa: CASSIQTNRGYEQYF; CDR3nt: TGTGCCAGCAGCATCCAGACGAATAGGGGCTACGAGCAGTACTTC
d_gene: .; abundance: .; j_gene: TRBJ1-2; v_gene: TRBV5-1; CDR3aa: CASSLSEGDGYTF; CDR3nt: TGCGCCAGCAGCTTGTCCGAGGGGGATGGCTACACCTTC
d_gene: TRBD1; abundance: .; j_gene: TRBJ2-3; v_gene: TRBV9; CDR3aa: CASSLQGAPSTDTQYF; CDR3nt: TGTGCCAGCAGCCTGCAGGGGGCCCCTAGCACAGATACGCAGTATTTT
d_gene: TRBD1; abundance: .; j_gene: TRBJ2-3; v_gene: TRBV5-6; CDR3aa: CASSLGGQGTDTQYF; CDR3nt: TGTGCCAGCAGCTTAGGGGGACAGGGGACAGATACGCAGTATTTT
d_gene: TRBD2; abundance: .; j_gene: TRBJ2-7; v_gene: TRBV28; CDR3aa: CASSLLAGAYEQYF; CDR3nt: TGTGCCAGCAGTTTACTAGCGGGAGCCTACGAGCAGTACTTC
d_gene: .; abundance: .; j_gene: TRBJ2-2; v_gene: TRBV19; CDR3aa: CASSISRGELFF; CDR3nt: TGTGCCAGTAGTATCTCGCGGGGGGAGCTGTTTTTT
d_gene: TRBD1; abundance: .; j_gene: TRBJ2-1; v_gene: TRBV27; CDR3aa: CASSFGTGSNEQFF; CDR3nt: TGTGCCAGCAGTTTCGGGACAGGGAGCAATGAGCAGTTCTTC
d_gene: TRBD2; abundance: .; j_gene: TRBJ2-7; v_gene: TRBV4-2; CDR3aa: CASSQDWVAGAYEQYF; CDR3nt: TGTGCCAGCAGCCAAGATTGGGTAGCGGGGGCCTACGAGCAGTACTTC
d_gene: .; abundance: .; j_gene: TRBJ2-2; v_gene: TRBV9; CDR3aa: CASSVAANTGELFF; CDR3nt: TGTGCCAGCAGCGTTGCAGCGAACACCGGGGAGCTGTTTTTT
d_gene: TRBD1; abundance: .; j_gene: TRBJ1-1; v_gene: TRBV9; CDR3aa: CASSGGQGNTEAFF; CDR3nt: TGTGCCAGCAGCGGGGGACAGGGGAACACTGAAGCTTTCTTT
d_gene: .; abundance: once; j_gene: TRBJ2-7; v_gene: TRBV5-5; CDR3aa: CASSMTVSYEQYF; CDR3nt: TGTGCCAGCAGCATGACAGTCTCCTACGAGCAGTACTTC
d_gene: TRBD2; abundance: once; j_gene: TRBJ2-7; v_gene: TRBV7-2; CDR3aa: CASSQGGGAPYEQYF; CDR3nt: TGCGCCAGCAGCCAAGGCGGGGGGGCCCCCTACGAGCAGTACTTC
d_gene: .; abundance: .; j_gene: TRBJ1-5; v_gene: TRBV28; CDR3aa: CASSLGSQVHSNQPQHF; CDR3nt: TGTGCCAGCAGTTTGGGTTCACAGGTCCATAGCAATCAGCCCCAGCATTTT
d_gene: TRBD2; abundance: .; j_gene: TRBJ2-2; v_gene: TRBV7-6; CDR3aa: CASSLFASGTGELFF; CDR3nt: TGTGCCAGCAGCTTATTCGCTAGCGGCACCGGGGAGCTGTTTTTT
d_gene: TRBD2; abundance: .; j_gene: TRBJ2-7; v_gene: TRBV27; CDR3aa: CASRMTSGRNEQYF; CDR3nt: TGTGCCAGCAGGATGACTAGCGGGAGAAACGAGCAGTACTTC
d_gene: .; abundance: .; j_gene: TRBJ1-6; v_gene: TRBV5-6; CDR3aa: CASSLLGPIGNSPLHF; CDR3nt: TGTGCCAGCAGCTTGTTGGGGCCCATCGGAAATTCACCCCTCCACTTT
d_gene: TRBD1; abundance: .; j_gene: TRBJ1-4; v_gene: TRBV2; CDR3aa: CASSEAGGLEKLFF; CDR3nt: TGTGCCAGCAGTGAGGCAGGGGGCTTAGAAAAACTGTTTTTT
d_gene: TRBD1; abundance: .; j_gene: TRBJ1-1; v_gene: TRBV19; CDR3aa: CASRTGGTEAFF; CDR3nt: TGTGCCAGTAGGACAGGGGGCACTGAAGCTTTCTTT
d_gene: .; abundance: .; j_gene: TRBJ1-1; v_gene: TRBV4-3; CDR3aa: CASSQDRGTEAFF; CDR3nt: TGCGCCAGCAGCCAAGACAGGGGCACTGAAGCTTTCTTT
d_gene: TRBD2; abundance: .; j_gene: TRBJ2-7; v_gene: TRBV13; CDR3aa: CASSPGTSNYEQYF; CDR3nt: TGTGCCAGCAGCCCCGGGACTAGTAACTACGAGCAGTACTTC
d_gene: TRBD2; abundance: .; j_gene: TRBJ2-3; v_gene: TRBV19; CDR3aa: CASSSGGADTQYF; CDR3nt: TGTGCCAGTAGTAGCGGGGGGGCAGATACGCAGTATTTT
d_gene: TRBD1; abundance: .; j_gene: TRBJ1-2; v_gene: TRBV29-1; CDR3aa: CSVSGTDYGYTF; CDR3nt: TGCAGCGTTTCCGGGACAGACTATGGCTACACCTTC
d_gene: .; abundance: .; j_gene: TRBJ2-2; v_gene: TRBV9; CDR3aa: CASSVDLVRGANTRELFF; CDR3nt: TGTGCCAGCAGCGTAGATCTTGTTCGTGGAGCGAACACCAGGGAGCTGTTTTTT
d_gene: TRBD1; abundance: .; j_gene: TRBJ2-7; v_gene: TRBV28; CDR3aa: CASSFGQGEQYF; CDR3nt: TGTGCCAGCAGTTTTGGACAGGGCGAGCAGTACTTC
d_gene: .; abundance: .; j_gene: TRBJ2-1; v_gene: TRBV6-1; CDR3aa: CASSGLMGASYNEQFF; CDR3nt: TGTGCCAGCAGTGGCCTCATGGGGGCCTCCTACAATGAGCAGTTCTTC
d_gene: .; abundance: .; j_gene: TRBJ2-7; v_gene: TRBV7-3; CDR3aa: CASSLGPSHYF; CDR3nt: TGTGCCAGCAGCCTTGGTCCTAGTCACTACTTC
d_gene: TRBD2; abundance: once; j_gene: TRBJ2-1; v_gene: TRBV23-1; CDR3aa: CASSPTSGRTRDEQFF; CDR3nt: TGCGCCAGCAGCCCCACTAGCGGGAGGACTAGAGATGAGCAGTTCTTC
d_gene: TRBD1; abundance: .; j_gene: TRBJ2-3; v_gene: TRBV13; CDR3aa: CASSYPGTGQYF; CDR3nt: TGTGCCAGCAGTTACCCTGGGACAGGGCAGTATTTT
d_gene: TRBD2; abundance: .; j_gene: TRBJ2-3; v_gene: TRBV5-4; CDR3aa: CASSWVSGGAPDTQYF; CDR3nt: TGTGCCAGCAGCTGGGTTAGCGGGGGGGCCCCAGATACGCAGTATTTT
d_gene: TRBD2; abundance: .; j_gene: TRBJ2-7; v_gene: TRBV28; CDR3aa: CASSVAGTTYEQYF; CDR3nt: TGTGCCAGCAGTGTCGCCGGGACTACCTACGAGCAGTACTTC
d_gene: .; abundance: .; j_gene: TRBJ2-3; v_gene: TRBV4-1; CDR3aa: CASSQEQDTQYF; CDR3nt: TGCGCCAGCAGCCAAGAACAGGATACGCAGTATTTT